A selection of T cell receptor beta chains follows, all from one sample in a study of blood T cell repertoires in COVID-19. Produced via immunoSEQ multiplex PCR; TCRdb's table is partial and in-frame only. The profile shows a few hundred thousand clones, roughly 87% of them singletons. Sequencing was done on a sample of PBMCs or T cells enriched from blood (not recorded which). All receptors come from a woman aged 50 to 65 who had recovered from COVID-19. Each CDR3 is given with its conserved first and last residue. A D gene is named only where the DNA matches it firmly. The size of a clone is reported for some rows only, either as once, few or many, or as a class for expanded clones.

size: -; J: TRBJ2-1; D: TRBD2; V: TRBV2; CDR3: CASRGLAGGLDEQFF; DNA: TGTGCCAGCAGAGGACTAGCGGGAGGTCTAGATGAGCAGTTCTTC
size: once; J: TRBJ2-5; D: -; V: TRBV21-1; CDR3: CASSKEGLSGRGEQETQYF; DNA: TGTGCCAGCAGCAAAGAAGGCCTGTCGGGGCGGGGTGAGCAAGAGACCCAGTACTTC
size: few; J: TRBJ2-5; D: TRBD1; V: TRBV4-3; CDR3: CASSQSTGEETQYF; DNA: TGCGCCAGCAGCCAGTCTACAGGGGAGGAGACCCAGTACTTC
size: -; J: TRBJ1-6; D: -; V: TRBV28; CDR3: CASSQARSPLHF; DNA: TGTGCCAGCAGTCAAGCGCGGTCACCCCTCCACTTT
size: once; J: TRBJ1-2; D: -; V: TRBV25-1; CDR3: CASGRGDMGVYTF; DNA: TGTGCCAGCGGCCGAGGGGACATGGGAGTCTACACCTTC
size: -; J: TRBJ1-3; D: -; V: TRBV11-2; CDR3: CASSLGRDLVFGNTIYF; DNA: TGTGCCAGCAGCTTAGGTCGAGATCTTGTTTTTGGAAACACCATATATTTT
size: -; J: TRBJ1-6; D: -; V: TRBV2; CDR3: CASSEGHYNSPLHF; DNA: TGTGCCAGCAGTGAGGGCCACTATAATTCACCCCTCCACTTT
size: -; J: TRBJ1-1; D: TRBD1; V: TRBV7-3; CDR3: CASSLQGALNTEAFF; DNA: TGTGCCAGCAGCCTGCAGGGGGCCCTGAACACTGAAGCTTTCTTT
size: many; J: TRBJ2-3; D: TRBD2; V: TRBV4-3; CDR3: CASSQDLAGGRFTQYF; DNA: TGCGCCAGCAGCCAGGATCTAGCGGGGGGGCGTTTTACGCAGTATTTT
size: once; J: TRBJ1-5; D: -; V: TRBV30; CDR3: CAWGDTTLNQPQHF; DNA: TGTGCCTGGGGGGACACTACCCTCAATCAGCCCCAGCATTTT
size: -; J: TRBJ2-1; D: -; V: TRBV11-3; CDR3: CASSLVGQGYNEQFF; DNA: TGTGCCAGCAGCTTAGTGGGGCAGGGGTACAATGAGCAGTTCTTC
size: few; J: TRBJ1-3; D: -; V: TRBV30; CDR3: CAWSQTGPGNTIYF; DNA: TGTGCCTGGAGCCAGACAGGACCTGGAAACACCATATATTTT
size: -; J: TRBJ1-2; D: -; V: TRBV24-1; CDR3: CATSERVGSGYGYTF; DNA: TGTGCCACCAGTGAGAGGGTGGGGTCAGGTTATGGCTACACCTTC
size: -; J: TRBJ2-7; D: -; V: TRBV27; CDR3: CASSPRLGFYEQYF; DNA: TGTGCCAGCAGTCCGCGACTAGGGTTCTACGAGCAGTACTTC
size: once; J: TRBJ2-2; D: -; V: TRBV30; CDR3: CAWSVNAGGTGELFF; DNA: TGTGCCTGGAGTGTAAACGCAGGAGGCACCGGGGAGCTGTTTTTT
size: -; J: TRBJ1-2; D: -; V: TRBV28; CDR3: CASSLYRDFRLGYTF; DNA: TGTGCCAGCAGTTTATACCGGGACTTTCGCCTTGGCTACACCTTC
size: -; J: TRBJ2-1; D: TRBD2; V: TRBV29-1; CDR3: CSVDIAGVHNEQFF; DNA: TGCAGCGTTGACATAGCGGGAGTACACAATGAGCAGTTCTTC
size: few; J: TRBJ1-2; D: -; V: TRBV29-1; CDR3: CSVDEQNLNYGYTF; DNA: TGCAGCGTTGATGAGCAAAACCTCAACTATGGCTACACCTTC
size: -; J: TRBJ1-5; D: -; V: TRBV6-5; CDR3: CASNRVGGDNQPQHF; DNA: TGTGCCAGCAACCGGGTGGGGGGGGACAATCAGCCCCAGCATTTT
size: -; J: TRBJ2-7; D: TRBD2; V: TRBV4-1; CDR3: CASSPPLASGFYEQYF; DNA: TGCGCCAGCAGCCCCCCTCTGGCTAGCGGGTTCTACGAGCAGTACTTC
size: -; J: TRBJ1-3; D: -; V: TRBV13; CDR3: CASSLGPLSGNTIYF; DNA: TGTGCCAGCAGCTTAGGTCCCCTCTCTGGAAACACCATATATTTT
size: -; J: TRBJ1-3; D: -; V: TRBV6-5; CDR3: CASSYNRDGNTIYF; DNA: TGTGCCAGCAGTTACAACAGAGATGGAAACACCATATATTTT
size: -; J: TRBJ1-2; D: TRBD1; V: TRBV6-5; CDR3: CASSYSRGQTYGYTF; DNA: TGTGCCAGCAGTTACTCAAGGGGGCAGACGTATGGCTACACCTTC
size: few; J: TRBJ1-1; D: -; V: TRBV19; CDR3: CASSPRGGGQINTEAFF; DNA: TGTGCCAGTAGTCCCCGGGGCGGGGGACAAATCAACACTGAAGCTTTCTTT
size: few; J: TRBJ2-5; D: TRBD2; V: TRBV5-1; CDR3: CASSNLAGAMETQYF; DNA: TGCGCCAGCAGCAACCTAGCGGGAGCTATGGAGACCCAGTACTTC
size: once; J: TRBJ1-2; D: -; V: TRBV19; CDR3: CASSTDTNYGYTF; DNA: TGTGCCAGTAGTACGGACACCAACTATGGCTACACCTTC
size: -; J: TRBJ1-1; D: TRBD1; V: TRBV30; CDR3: CAWSGAETGANTEAFF; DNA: TGTGCCTGGAGTGGTGCTGAGACAGGGGCGAACACTGAAGCTTTCTTT
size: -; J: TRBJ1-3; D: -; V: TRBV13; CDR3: CASSSRSGDTIYF; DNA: TGTGCCAGCAGCTCGCGATCCGGGGACACCATATATTTT
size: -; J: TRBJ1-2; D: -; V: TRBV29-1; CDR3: CSVEDVIAVYGYTF; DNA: TGCAGCGTTGAAGATGTAATCGCGGTCTATGGCTACACCTTC
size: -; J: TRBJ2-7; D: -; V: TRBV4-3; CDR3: CASSQDLTGNFYEQYF; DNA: TGCGCCAGCAGCCAAGATCTTACAGGGAACTTCTACGAGCAGTACTTC
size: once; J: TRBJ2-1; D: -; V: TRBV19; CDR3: CASSTSRGRNEQFF; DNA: TGTGCCAGTAGTACCTCCAGGGGCCGAAATGAGCAGTTCTTC
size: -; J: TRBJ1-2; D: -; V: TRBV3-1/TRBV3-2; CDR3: CASSQGPSNYGYTF; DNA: TGTGCCAGCAGCCAAGGTCCATCCAACTATGGCTACACCTTC
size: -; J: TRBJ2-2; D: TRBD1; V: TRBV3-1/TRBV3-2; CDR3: CASSQGTGGVGAGELFF; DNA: TGTGCCAGCAGCCAGGGGACAGGGGGCGTTGGAGCCGGGGAGCTGTTTTTT
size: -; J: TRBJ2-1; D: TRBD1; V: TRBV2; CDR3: CASRGQVIYNEQFF; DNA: TGTGCCAGCAGGGGACAGGTTATCTACAATGAGCAGTTCTTC
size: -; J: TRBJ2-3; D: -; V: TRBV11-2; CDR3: CASRTTGDTQYF; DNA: TGTGCCAGCAGGACAACAGGGGATACGCAGTATTTT
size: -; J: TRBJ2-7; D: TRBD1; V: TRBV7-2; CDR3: CASSLTGAGSYEQYF; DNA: TGTGCCAGCAGCTTGACAGGGGCCGGCTCCTACGAGCAGTACTTC
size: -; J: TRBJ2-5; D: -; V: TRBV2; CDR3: CASSYTRIQETQYF; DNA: TGTGCCAGCAGTTACACCAGAATTCAAGAGACCCAGTACTTC
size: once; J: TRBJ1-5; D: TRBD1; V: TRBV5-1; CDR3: CASSLGDRNQPQHF; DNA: TGCGCCAGCAGCTTGGGGGACAGAAATCAGCCCCAGCATTTT
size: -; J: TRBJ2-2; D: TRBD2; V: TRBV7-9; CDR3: CASSLIGGSLVTGELFF; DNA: TGTGCCAGCAGCTTAATCGGCGGGAGCTTGGTGACCGGGGAGCTGTTTTTT
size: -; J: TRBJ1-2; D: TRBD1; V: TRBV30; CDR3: CAWDTGQARYGYTF; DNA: TGTGCCTGGGATACGGGACAGGCCCGTTATGGCTACACCTTC
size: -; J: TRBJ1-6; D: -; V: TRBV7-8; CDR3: CASSRGGSSYNSPLHF; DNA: TGTGCCAGCAGCCGGGGGGGAAGCTCCTATAATTCACCCCTCCACTTT
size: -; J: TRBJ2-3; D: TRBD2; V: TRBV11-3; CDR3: CASSLGSAGVTSDTQYF; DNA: TGTGCCAGCAGCTTAGGGTCGGCGGGGGTCACGTCGGATACGCAGTATTTT
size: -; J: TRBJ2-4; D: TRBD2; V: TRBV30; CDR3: CAWTGGGFIQYF; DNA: TGTGCCTGGACAGGCGGGGGGTTCATTCAGTACTTC
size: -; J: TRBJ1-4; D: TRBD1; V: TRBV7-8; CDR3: CASSSGQFEKLFF; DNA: TGTGCCAGCAGCTCGGGACAGTTTGAAAAACTGTTTTTT
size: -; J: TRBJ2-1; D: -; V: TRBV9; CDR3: CASGENANEQFF; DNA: TGTGCCAGCGGGGAGAATGCCAATGAGCAGTTCTTC
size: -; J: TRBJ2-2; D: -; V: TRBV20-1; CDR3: CSASQATGELFF; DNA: TGCAGTGCTAGTCAGGCTACCGGGGAGCTGTTTTTT
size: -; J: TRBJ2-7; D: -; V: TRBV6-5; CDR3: CASSYYGGYEQYF; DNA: TGTGCCAGCAGTTACTATGGGGGGTACGAGCAGTACTTC
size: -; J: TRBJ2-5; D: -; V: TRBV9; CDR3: CASSLSAGGADETQYF; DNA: TGTGCCAGCAGCCTTTCCGCTGGGGGGGCCGACGAGACCCAGTACTTC
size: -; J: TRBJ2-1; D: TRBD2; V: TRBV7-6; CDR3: CASSLLAGVYNEQFF; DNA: TGTGCCAGCAGCTTATTAGCGGGAGTCTACAATGAGCAGTTCTTC
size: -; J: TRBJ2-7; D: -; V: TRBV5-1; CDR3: CASSWMGWRDEQYF; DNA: TGCGCCAGCAGCTGGATGGGTTGGAGGGACGAGCAGTACTTC
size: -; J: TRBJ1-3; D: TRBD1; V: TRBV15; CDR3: CATSAHRGRPNTIYF; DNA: TGTGCCACCAGCGCCCACAGGGGGCGTCCAAACACCATATATTTT
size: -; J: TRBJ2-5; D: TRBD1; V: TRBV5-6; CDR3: CASSSSGQPTRYGTQYF; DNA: TGTGCCAGCAGCTCCTCGGGACAGCCGACCCGATATGGGACCCAGTACTTC
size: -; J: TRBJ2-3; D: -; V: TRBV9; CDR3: CASSTMGASASPDTQYF; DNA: TGTGCCAGCAGCACCATGGGGGCATCTGCCTCACCAGATACGCAGTATTTT
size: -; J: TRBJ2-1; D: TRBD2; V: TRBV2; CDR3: CASSELGTSGSPRANEQFF; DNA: TGTGCCAGCAGTGAATTAGGGACTAGCGGGAGCCCCCGAGCCAATGAGCAGTTCTTC
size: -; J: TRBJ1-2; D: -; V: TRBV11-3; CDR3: CASSLRTANYGYTF; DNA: TGTGCCAGCAGCTTGCGGACAGCTAACTATGGCTACACCTTC